This TCR beta chain was identified during a study of blood T cell repertoires in COVID-19. Some clones are missing from TCRdb's copy, which holds only in-frame ones; the method was immunoSEQ multiplex PCR. The sample includes approximately 210,000 clones, 88% of them seen just once. This CDR3 has 15 amino acids. V was clipped by 8 bases and J by 8 bases; unmatched bases: 15. From germline, CDR1 is LNHDA and CDR2 SQIVND (reference sequence). The J gene is TRBJ1-2, the V gene TRBV19; the match to TRBD1 covers 9 bases. The clonotype was recovered from a man aged 70-80 years with acute or convalescent COVID-19. The sequencing input was peripheral blood. CDR3 in amino acids: CASAAGQGVPGGYTF. CDR3 in DNA: TGTGCCAGTGCCGCGGGACAGGGTGTGCCGGGGGGCTACACCTTC.